The 22 T cell receptor beta chains below come from one sample, sequenced in a study of radiation and T cells in renal cell carcinoma. Indicated time point: blood 2 weeks post-SBRT. Noted treatment: 15 Gy SBRT to primary tumor, nephrectomy 4 weeks later. Assay used: immunoSEQ multiplex PCR; TCRdb lists only in-frame clones, some missing. The profile shows roughly 130,000 clones, about 81% of them singletons. The sample consisted of blood, taken from a patient whose treatment included radiotherapy and nephrectomy. The receptor source for this set is a woman aged 55-70 years with renal cell carcinoma.

The chain links TRBV5-1 to TRBJ2-7; D might be TRBD1 or TRBD2, each matching 5 bases. Per the germline V gene, CDR1 is SGHRS and CDR2 is YFSETQ. V was cut by 3 bases and J by 5 bases, with 21 bases left in between. This CDR3 has 16 amino acids. DNA of the CDR3: TGCGCCAGCAGCTATGGGGCCGGGGCAAGTCGGGACGAGCAGTACTTC. This translates into CASSYGAGASRDEQYF.

The gene calls are TRBV9 and TRBJ2-2, with 14 bases that match TRBD2. Unmatched junction bases numbered 3, after V lost 7 bases and J lost 1 base. The germline CDR1 and CDR2 sequences are SGDLS and YYNGEE. The CDR3 runs 16 residues. CDR3 amino acids: CASGTSGGGNTGELFF. CDR3 DNA sequence: TGTGCCAGCGGGACTAGCGGGGGCGGGAACACCGGGGAGCTGTTTTTT.

This clone was observed a few times. The rearrangement joins TRBV2 to TRBJ1-1; D is unresolved. The V gene lost 2 bases and the J gene lost 2 bases, with 12 bases spanning the gap. Germline V gene data show CDR1 as SNHLY and CDR2 as FYNNEI. The CDR3 length is 15 residues. CDR3 amino acids: CASSETVQRNTEAFF. In DNA, the CDR3 is TGTGCCAGCAGTGAAACAGTGCAAAGAAACACTGAAGCTTTCTTT.

The chain recombines TRBV13 with TRBJ2-3; TRBD1 matches at 11 bases. CDR1 PRHDT and CDR2 FYEKMQ come from the germline V gene (reference sequence). J was trimmed by 4 bases and V by 5 bases; bases with no gene match: 11. The CDR3 is made up of 17 amino acids. CDR3 nucleotide sequence: TGTGCCAGCAGCCAACTCAGGACAGGGGGCCCCGCAGATACGCAGTATTTT. Its translation: CASSQLRTGGPADTQYF. Full variable domain (missing parts from reference TRBV13 and TRBJ2-3): AAGVIQSPRHLIKEKRETATLKCYPIPRHDTVYWYQQGPGQDPQFLISFYEKMQSDKGSIPDRFSAQQFSDYHSELNMSSLELGDSALYFCASSQLRTGGPADTQYFGPGTRLTVL.

This rearrangement joins TRBV6-5 to TRBJ2-1, with D tentatively TRBD1 or TRBD2 (5 bases each). From germline, CDR1 is MNHEY and CDR2 SVGAGI. The CDR3 runs to 14 residues. The ends were cut back, 6 bases at V and 3 bases at J, with 12 bases in the middle. CDR3 region: CASSRGVDYNEQFF. The CDR3 nucleotides read TGTGCCAGCAGCAGAGGGGTCGACTACAATGAGCAGTTCTTC.

This chain joins TRBV19 and TRBJ1-2, with TRBD1 matching over 11 bases. Germline values: CDR1 LNHDA, CDR2 SQIVND (reference sequence). The CDR3 is 16 amino acids. J gave up 5 bases and V 7 bases, and 12 bases lay outside the gene matches. The CDR3 region is CASTLGAGTGGYGYTF. The CDR3 DNA reads TGTGCCAGTACCCTCGGAGCCGGGACAGGGGGTTATGGCTACACCTTC.

The rearrangement uses TRBV29-1 and TRBJ2-1; D is uncertain. The ends were cut back, 0 bases at V and 10 bases at J, with 10 bases in the middle. CDR1 is SQVTM, CDR2 ANQGSEA, per germline. The CDR3 is made up of 12 amino acids. Written as DNA, the CDR3 is TGCAGCGTTGAAGATATAGGGTCCGAGCAGTTCTTC. Amino acids: CSVEDIGSEQFF.

CDR3 sequence (DNA): TGTGCCAGCAGTACGCGGACAGGGGAAAGAAACGAGCAGTACTTC. Translated, it gives CASSTRTGERNEQYF. The chain uses TRBV28 and TRBJ2-7, with 9 bases aligning to TRBD1. V was pared by 5 bases and J by 5 bases, with 10 bases of the junction left unmatched. The CDR3 covers 15 residues. CDR1 MDHEN and CDR2 SYDVKM come from the germline V gene.

The rearrangement links TRBV9 to TRBJ2-3; tentative D call: TRBD1 (5 bases). Germline V gene sequence: CDR1 SGDLS, CDR2 YYNGEE. The CDR3 runs to 15 residues. V was clipped by 3 bases and J by 1 base, with 12 bases between them. The CDR3 loop is CASSAVGVGTDTQYF. The DNA of the CDR3 is TGTGCCAGCAGCGCAGTAGGGGTGGGCACAGATACGCAGTATTTT.

Here the CDR3 DNA reads TGTGCCATCAGGGCAGAGAGGGGCCATAATGAAAAACTGTTTTTT. It specifies CAIRAERGHNEKLFF. This chain uses TRBV10-3 with TRBJ1-4; weak D call: TRBD1 (5 bases). The CDR3 covers 15 residues. Germline lookup yields CDR1 ENHRY and CDR2 SYGVKD. V lost 6 bases to trimming and J lost 4 bases, with 15 bases between them.

This chain connects TRBV5-1 to TRBJ1-1; D is unclear. The CDR3 length is 14 residues. Per germline, CDR1 SGHRS and CDR2 YFSETQ. V was pared by 1 base and J by 0 bases, with 7 bases between. The CDR3, as DNA: TGCGCCAGCAGCTTGTCAGCAATGAACACTGAAGCTTTCTTT. Its protein is CASSLSAMNTEAFF.

This clone was observed once. The chain is built from TRBV4-2 and TRBJ2-7; D unresolved. The CDR3 has 16 residues. The germline gives CDR1 LGHNA, CDR2 YNFKEQ. Deletions cut 3 bases from V and 2 bases from J, with 17 bases between. For the CDR3, the DNA is TGTGCCAGCAGCCAGGAAGACTTCGGGTTCCCCTACGAGCAGTACTTC. It yields the protein CASSQEDFGFPYEQYF.

The CDR3 sequence: CASSGPGGQETQYF. The CDR3 DNA reads as TGTGCCAGCAGTGGCCCGGGGGGTCAAGAGACCCAGTACTTC. The chain couples TRBV6-5 to TRBJ2-5; 7 bases agree with TRBD2. V was clipped by 5 bases and J by 2 bases; unmatched bases: 5. CDR1 and CDR2 from the germline V gene are MNHEY and SVGAGI. The CDR3 has 14 amino acids.

The chain links TRBV5-4 to TRBJ1-4; D perhaps matches TRBD1 (6 bases). Between the trimmed V and J ends, which lost 2 bases and 8 bases, there was a span of 19 bases. The CDR3 loop spans 16 amino acids. In germline, CDR1 is SGHNT, CDR2 YYREEE (reference sequence). CDR3: CASSLFVGASGEKLFF. The CDR3 nucleotides read TGTGCCAGCAGCTTATTTGTGGGGGCCTCGGGGGAAAAACTGTTTTTT.

The gene calls are TRBV9 and TRBJ1-4, with no clear D. Looked up from germline, CDR1 is SGDLS and CDR2 is YYNGEE. This CDR3 comprises 15 residues. V shed 4 bases and J shed 4 bases, with 14 bases lying between them. The CDR3 bases are TGTGCCAGCAGCCTCCACGTGGGAGGTAATGAAAAACTGTTTTTT. It is translated as CASSLHVGGNEKLFF.

J is TRBJ1-3 and V is TRBV6-5; D call uncertain. Germline V CDR1 and CDR2: MNHEY, SVGAGI. Trimming pared 2 bases from V and 4 bases from J, leaving 12 bases between. There are 15 residues in the CDR3. The CDR3 here is CASSYDATAGNTIYF. In DNA, the CDR3 is TGTGCCAGCAGTTACGACGCGACCGCAGGAAACACCATATATTTT.

The V and J genes are TRBV29-1 and TRBJ2-1; unclear D gene. The germline gives CDR1 SQVTM, CDR2 ANQGSEA. The V gene lost 5 bases and the J gene lost 10 bases, with 3 bases spanning the gap. The CDR3 has 8 amino acids. CDR3 in DNA: TGCAGCGTTAACGAGCAGTTCTTC. This codes for CSVNEQFF.

In its sample, this clone was seen once. The V call is TRBV27, the J call TRBJ1-3; no firm D call. From germline, CDR1 is MNHEY and CDR2 SMNVEV (reference sequence). Trimming took off 0 bases at V and 0 bases at J, with 6 bases between the two ends. The CDR3 length is 15 residues. CDR3 loop: CASSLSPASGNTIYF. The DNA of the CDR3 is TGTGCCAGCAGTTTATCCCCGGCCTCTGGAAACACCATATATTTT.

The rearrangement uses TRBV5-5 and TRBJ1-4, with a weak D call TRBD1 (6 bases). V was trimmed by 2 bases and J by 0 bases, leaving 11 bases between them. The CDR3 length is 16 residues. Germline values: CDR1 SGHKS, CDR2 YYEKEE (reference sequence). The CDR3 region has the DNA TGTGCCAGCAGCTTCGGAAGGACAGCAACTAATGAAAAACTGTTTTTT. The encoded protein is CASSFGRTATNEKLFF.

V is TRBV5-1 and J is TRBJ2-5; a possible D gene is TRBD2 (6 bases). Germline V CDR1 and CDR2: SGHRS, YFSETQ. V gave up 0 bases and J gave up 4 bases, with 10 bases separating them. CDR3 size: 14 residues. CDR3 coding DNA: TGCGCCAGCAGCTTGGGGGCGGGGTTAGAGACCCAGTACTTC. It encodes CASSLGAGLETQYF.

The chain has TRBV4-1 and TRBJ2-2; maybe TRBD1 (6 bases). The length of the CDR3 is 16 residues. The V end was cut by 4 bases, the J end by 0 bases, with 12 bases between. The germline V gene has CDR1 MGHRA and CDR2 YSYEKL. CDR3 DNA: TGCGCCAGCAGCCTCCGGACAGTTTCGAACACCGGGGAGCTGTTTTTT. This sequence encodes CASSLRTVSNTGELFF.

This chain links TRBV23-1 with TRBJ2-7; D might be TRBD2 (7 bases). TRBV23-1 is an open reading frame whose function is uncertain. CDR3 length: 13 residues. V gave up 9 bases and J gave up 5 bases, with 17 bases separating them. The CDR3 region is CARLLGGANEQYF. The CDR3 region has the DNA TGCGCCAGGCTCCTGGGGGGGGCGAACGAGCAGTACTTC.